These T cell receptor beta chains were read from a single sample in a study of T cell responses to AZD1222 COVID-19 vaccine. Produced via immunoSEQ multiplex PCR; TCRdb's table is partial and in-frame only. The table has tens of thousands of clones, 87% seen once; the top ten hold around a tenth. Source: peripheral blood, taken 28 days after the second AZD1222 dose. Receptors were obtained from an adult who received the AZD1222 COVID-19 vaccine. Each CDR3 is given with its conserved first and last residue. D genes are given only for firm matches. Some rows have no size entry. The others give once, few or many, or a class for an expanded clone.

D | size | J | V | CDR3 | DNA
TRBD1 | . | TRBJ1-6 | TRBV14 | CASSQVGRGDSPLHF | TGTGCCAGCAGCCAAGTCGGCAGGGGGGATTCACCCCTCCACTTT
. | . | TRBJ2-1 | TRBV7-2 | CASSSSPGYNEQFF | TGTGCCAGCAGCTCCTCCCCCGGTTACAATGAGCAGTTCTTC
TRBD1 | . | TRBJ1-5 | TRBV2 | CASTGTGSNQPQHF | TGTGCCAGCACTGGGACAGGTAGCAATCAGCCCCAGCATTTT
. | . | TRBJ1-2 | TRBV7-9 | CASSLAQANYGYTF | TGTGCCAGCAGCTTAGCGCAAGCTAACTATGGCTACACCTTC
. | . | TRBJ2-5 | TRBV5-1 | CASSTAAGVGETQYF | TGCGCCAGCAGCACGGCGGCAGGGGTGGGGGAGACCCAGTACTTC
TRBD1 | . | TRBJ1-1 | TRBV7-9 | CASSTGTGVATEAFF | TGTGCCAGCAGCACCGGGACAGGGGTCGCCACTGAAGCTTTCTTT
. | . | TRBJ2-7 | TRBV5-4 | CASTDLRSEQYF | TGTGCCAGCACGGACCTTCGTAGCGAGCAGTACTTC
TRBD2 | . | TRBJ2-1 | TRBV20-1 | CSASTRLAGWDEQFF | TGCAGTGCTAGTACGCGACTAGCGGGGTGGGATGAGCAGTTCTTC
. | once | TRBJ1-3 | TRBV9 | CASSEHRTVSGNTIYF | TGTGCCAGCAGCGAACATAGGACAGTTTCTGGAAACACCATATATTTT
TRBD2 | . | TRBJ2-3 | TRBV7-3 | CASTRLAGGADTQYF | TGTGCCAGCACCAGACTAGCGGGGGGCGCAGATACGCAGTATTTT
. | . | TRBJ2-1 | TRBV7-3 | CASSLFGSGALYNEQFF | TGTGCCAGCAGCTTATTTGGTAGCGGAGCCCTATACAATGAGCAGTTCTTC
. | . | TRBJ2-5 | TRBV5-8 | CASTQGPTHQETQYF | TGTGCCAGCACCCAGGGTCCTACCCATCAAGAGACCCAGTACTTC
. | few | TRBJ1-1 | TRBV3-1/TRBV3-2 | CASSQDGPYRYTEAFF | TGTGCCAGCAGCCAAGATGGGCCCTACCGTTACACTGAAGCTTTCTTT
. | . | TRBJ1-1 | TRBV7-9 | CASSFQGGLGTEAFF | TGTGCCAGCAGCTTTCAAGGAGGGCTGGGGACTGAAGCTTTCTTT
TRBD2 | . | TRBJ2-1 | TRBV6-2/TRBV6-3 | CASSSLAGGYNEQFF | TGTGCCAGCAGTTCCTTAGCGGGGGGTTACAATGAGCAGTTCTTC
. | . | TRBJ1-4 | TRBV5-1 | CASSPRGGSEKLFF | TGCGCCAGCAGCCCAAGGGGGGGAAGTGAAAAACTGTTTTTT
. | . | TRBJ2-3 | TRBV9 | CASSPRGRGASTDTQYF | TGTGCCAGCAGCCCCCGGGGGCGGGGAGCTAGCACAGATACGCAGTATTTT
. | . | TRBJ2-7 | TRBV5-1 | CASSLGTGEEEQYF | TGCGCCAGCAGCTTGGGAACAGGGGAGGAAGAGCAGTACTTC
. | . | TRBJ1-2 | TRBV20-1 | CSASDGYTF | TGCAGTGCTTCCGATGGCTACACCTTC
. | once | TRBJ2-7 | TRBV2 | CASSDSWDEQYF | TGTGCCAGCAGTGACTCCTGGGACGAGCAGTACTTC
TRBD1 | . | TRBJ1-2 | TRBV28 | CASSRQGVDGYTF | TGTGCCAGCAGTAGACAGGGGGTCGATGGCTACACCTTC
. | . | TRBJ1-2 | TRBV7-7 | CVLNFQVNYGYTF | TGTGTCCTAAATTTTCAGGTGAACTATGGCTACACCTTC
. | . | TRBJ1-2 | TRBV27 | CASSLSRAGARGGYTF | TGTGCCAGCAGTTTAAGCAGGGCCGGGGCCAGGGGTGGCTACACCTTC
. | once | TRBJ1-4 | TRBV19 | CASSMGPEKLFF | TGTGCCAGTAGTATGGGCCCGGAAAAACTGTTTTTT
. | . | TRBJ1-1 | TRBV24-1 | CATSFTEAFF | TGTGCCACCAGTTTCACTGAAGCTTTCTTT
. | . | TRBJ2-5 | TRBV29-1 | CSSGGETQYF | TGCAGTTCTGGAGGCGAGACCCAGTACTTC
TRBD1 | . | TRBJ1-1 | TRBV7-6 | CASSLRDRGLGEAFF | TGTGCCAGCAGCTTGAGGGACAGGGGTTTAGGTGAAGCTTTCTTT
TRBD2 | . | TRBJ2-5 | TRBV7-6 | CASSLGVAGSYQETQYF | TGTGCCAGCAGCCTCGGGGTAGCGGGATCGTACCAAGAGACCCAGTACTTC
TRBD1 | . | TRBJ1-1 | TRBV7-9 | CASSAMTGSTEAFF | TGTGCCAGCAGCGCCATGACAGGGAGCACTGAAGCTTTCTTT
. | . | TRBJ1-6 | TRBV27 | CASSLGGTYNSPLHF | TGTGCCAGCAGTTTAGGCGGGACCTATAATTCACCCCTCCACTTT
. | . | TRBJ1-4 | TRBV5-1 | CASSLETVNEKLFF | TGCGCCAGCAGCTTGGAAACAGTTAATGAAAAACTGTTTTTT
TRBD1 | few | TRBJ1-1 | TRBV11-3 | CASSRQGNTEAFF | TGTGCCAGCAGCCGACAGGGGAACACTGAAGCTTTCTTT
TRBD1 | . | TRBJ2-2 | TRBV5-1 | CASRGPGTGGTGELFF | TGCGCCAGCAGAGGACCGGGGACAGGGGGCACCGGGGAGCTGTTTTTT